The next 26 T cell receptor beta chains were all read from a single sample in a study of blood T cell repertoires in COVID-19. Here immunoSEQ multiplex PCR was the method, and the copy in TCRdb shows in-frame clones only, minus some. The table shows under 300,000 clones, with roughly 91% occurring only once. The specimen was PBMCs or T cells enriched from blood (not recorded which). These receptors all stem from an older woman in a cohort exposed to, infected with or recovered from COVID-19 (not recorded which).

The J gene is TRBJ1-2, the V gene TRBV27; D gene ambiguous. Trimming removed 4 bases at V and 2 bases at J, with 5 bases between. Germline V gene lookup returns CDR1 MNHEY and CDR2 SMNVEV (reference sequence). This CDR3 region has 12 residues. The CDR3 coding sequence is TGTGCCAGCAGTTCTAAAAACTATGGCTACACCTTC. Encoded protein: CASSSKNYGYTF.

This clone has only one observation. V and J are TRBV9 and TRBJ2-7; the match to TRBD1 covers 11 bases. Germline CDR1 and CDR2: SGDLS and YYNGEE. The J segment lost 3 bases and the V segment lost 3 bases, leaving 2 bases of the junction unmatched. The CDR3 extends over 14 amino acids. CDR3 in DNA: TGTGCCAGCAGCGGGACAGGGGGCCTCTACGAGCAGTACTTC. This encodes CASSGTGGLYEQYF.

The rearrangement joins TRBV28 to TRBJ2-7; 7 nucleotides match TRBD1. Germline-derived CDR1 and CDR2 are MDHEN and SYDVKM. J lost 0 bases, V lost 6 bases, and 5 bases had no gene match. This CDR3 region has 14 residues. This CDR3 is CASRSTGSSYEQYF. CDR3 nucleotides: TGTGCCAGCAGGTCGACAGGGAGCTCCTACGAGCAGTACTTC.

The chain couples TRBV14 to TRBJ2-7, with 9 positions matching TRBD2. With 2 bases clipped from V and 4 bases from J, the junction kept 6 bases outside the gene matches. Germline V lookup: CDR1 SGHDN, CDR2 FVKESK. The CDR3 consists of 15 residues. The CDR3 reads CASSQRSGRVYEQYF. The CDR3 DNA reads TGTGCCAGCAGCCAACGTAGCGGGAGAGTATACGAGCAGTACTTC.

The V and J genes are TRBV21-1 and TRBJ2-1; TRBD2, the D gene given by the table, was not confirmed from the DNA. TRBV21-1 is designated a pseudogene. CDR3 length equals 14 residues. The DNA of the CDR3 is TGTGCCAACTCTCGGACTAGCTGGAACAATGAGCAGTTCTTC. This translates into CANSRTSWNNEQFF.

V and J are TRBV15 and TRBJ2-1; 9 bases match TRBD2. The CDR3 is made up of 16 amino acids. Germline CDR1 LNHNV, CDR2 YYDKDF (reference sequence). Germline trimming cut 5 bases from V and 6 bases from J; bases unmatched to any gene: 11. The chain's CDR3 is CATSPRAGGLGNEQFF. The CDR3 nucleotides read TGTGCCACCAGCCCGCGGGCGGGAGGGCTGGGCAATGAGCAGTTCTTC.

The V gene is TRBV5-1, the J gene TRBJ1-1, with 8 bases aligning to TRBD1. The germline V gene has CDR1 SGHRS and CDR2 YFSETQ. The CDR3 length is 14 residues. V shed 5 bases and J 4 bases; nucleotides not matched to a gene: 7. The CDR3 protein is CASRQGVGSTEAFF. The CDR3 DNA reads TGCGCCAGCAGACAGGGGGTTGGGAGCACTGAAGCTTTCTTT.

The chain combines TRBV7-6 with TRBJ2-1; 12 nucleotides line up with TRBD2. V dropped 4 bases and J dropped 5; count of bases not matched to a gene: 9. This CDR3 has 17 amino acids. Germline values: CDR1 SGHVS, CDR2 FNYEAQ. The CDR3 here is CASSSDAGLAGHNEQFF. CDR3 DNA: TGTGCCAGCAGCTCCGACGCGGGACTAGCGGGCCACAATGAGCAGTTCTTC.

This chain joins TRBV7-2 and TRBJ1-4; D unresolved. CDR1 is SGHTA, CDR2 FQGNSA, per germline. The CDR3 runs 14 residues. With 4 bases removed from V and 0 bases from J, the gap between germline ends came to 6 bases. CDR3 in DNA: TGTGCCAGCAGCTACAAGACAACTAATGAAAAACTGTTTTTT. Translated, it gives CASSYKTTNEKLFF.

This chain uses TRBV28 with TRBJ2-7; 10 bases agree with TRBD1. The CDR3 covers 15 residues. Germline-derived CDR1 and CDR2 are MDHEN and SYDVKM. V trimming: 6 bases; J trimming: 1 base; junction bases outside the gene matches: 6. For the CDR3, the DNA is TGTGCCAGCAGGGCCGGGACAGGGGTGTCCTACGAGCAGTACTTC. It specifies CASRAGTGVSYEQYF. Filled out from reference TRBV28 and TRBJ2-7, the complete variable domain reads DVKVTQSSRYLVKRTGEKVFLECVQDMDHENMFWYRQDPGLGLRLIYFSYDVKMKEKGDIPEGYSVSREKKERFSLILESASTNQTSMYLCASRAGTGVSYEQYFGPGTRLTVT.

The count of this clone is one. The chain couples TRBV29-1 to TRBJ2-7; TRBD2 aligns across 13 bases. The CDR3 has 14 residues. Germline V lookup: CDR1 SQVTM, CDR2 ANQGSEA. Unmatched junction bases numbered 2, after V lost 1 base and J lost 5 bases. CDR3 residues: CSVEGLAGGNEQYF. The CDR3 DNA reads TGCAGCGTTGAAGGACTAGCGGGAGGCAACGAGCAGTACTTC.

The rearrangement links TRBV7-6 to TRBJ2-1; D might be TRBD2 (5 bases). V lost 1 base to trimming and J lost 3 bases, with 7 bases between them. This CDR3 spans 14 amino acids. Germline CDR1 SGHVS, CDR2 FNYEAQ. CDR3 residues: CASSLGGDYNEQFF. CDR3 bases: TGTGCCAGCAGCTTAGGGGGAGACTACAATGAGCAGTTCTTC.

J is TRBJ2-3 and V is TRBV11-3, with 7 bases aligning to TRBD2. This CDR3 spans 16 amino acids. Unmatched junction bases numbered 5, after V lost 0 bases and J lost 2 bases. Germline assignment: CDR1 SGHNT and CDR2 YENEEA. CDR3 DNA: TGTGCCAGCAGCTTAGATGGTAGCGGGCCCACAGATACGCAGTATTTT. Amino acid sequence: CASSLDGSGPTDTQYF.

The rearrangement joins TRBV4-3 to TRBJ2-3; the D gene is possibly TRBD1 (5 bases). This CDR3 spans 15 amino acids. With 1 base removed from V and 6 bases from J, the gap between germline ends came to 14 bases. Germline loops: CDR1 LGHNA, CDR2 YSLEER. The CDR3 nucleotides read TGCGCCAGCAGCCAAGGGGGCGAGAGCTGGGATACGCAGTATTTT. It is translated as CASSQGGESWDTQYF.

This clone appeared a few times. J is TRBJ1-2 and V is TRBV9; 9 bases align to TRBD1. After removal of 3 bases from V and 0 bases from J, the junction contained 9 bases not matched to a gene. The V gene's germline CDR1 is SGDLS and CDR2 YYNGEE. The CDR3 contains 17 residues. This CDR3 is CASSGYRGQLANYGYTF. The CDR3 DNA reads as TGTGCCAGCAGCGGTTACAGGGGGCAGTTGGCTAACTATGGCTACACCTTC. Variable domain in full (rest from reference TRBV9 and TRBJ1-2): DSGVTQTPKHLITATGQRVTLRCSPRSGDLSVYWYQQSLDQGLQFLIQYYNGEERAKGNILERFSAQQFPDLHSELNLSSLELGDSALYFCASSGYRGQLANYGYTFGSGTRLTVV.

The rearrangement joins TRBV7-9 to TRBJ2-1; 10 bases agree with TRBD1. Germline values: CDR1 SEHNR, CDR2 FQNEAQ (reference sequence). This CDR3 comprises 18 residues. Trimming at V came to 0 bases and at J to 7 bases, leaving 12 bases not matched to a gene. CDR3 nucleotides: TGTGCCAGCAGCTTAGCCGCGGGGGACAGGGGAAAGGTGAATGAGCAGTTCTTC. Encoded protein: CASSLAAGDRGKVNEQFF. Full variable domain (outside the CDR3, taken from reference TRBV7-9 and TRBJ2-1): DTGVSQNPRHKITKRGQNVTFRCDPISEHNRLYWYRQTLGQGPEFLTYFQNEAQLEKSRLLSDRFSAERPKGSFSTLEIQRTEQGDSAMYLCASSLAAGDRGKVNEQFFGPGTRLTVL.

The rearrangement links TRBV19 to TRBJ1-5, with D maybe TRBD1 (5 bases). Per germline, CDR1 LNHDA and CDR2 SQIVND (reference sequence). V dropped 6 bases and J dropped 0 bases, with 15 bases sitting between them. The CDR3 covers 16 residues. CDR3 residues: CASSADSSYSNQPQHF. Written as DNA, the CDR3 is TGTGCCAGTAGCGCCGACAGTTCCTATAGCAATCAGCCCCAGCATTTT.

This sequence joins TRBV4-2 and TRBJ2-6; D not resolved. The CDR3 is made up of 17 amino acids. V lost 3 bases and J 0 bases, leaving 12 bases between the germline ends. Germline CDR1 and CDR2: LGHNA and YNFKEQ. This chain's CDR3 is CASSQASAASGANVLTF. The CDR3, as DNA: TGTGCCAGCAGCCAGGCATCCGCCGCCTCTGGGGCCAACGTCCTGACTTTC.

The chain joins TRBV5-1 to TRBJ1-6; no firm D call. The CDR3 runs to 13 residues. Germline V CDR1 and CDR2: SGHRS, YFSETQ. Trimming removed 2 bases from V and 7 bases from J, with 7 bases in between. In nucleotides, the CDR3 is TGCGCCAGCAGCTTTGATGCGAATTCACCCCTCCACTTT. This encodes CASSFDANSPLHF.

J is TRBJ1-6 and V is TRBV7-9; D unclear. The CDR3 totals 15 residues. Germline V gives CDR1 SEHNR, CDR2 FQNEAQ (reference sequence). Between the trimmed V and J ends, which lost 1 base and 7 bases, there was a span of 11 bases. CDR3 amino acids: CASSLVAGENSPLHF. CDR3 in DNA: TGTGCCAGCAGCTTAGTGGCCGGGGAAAATTCACCCCTCCACTTT.

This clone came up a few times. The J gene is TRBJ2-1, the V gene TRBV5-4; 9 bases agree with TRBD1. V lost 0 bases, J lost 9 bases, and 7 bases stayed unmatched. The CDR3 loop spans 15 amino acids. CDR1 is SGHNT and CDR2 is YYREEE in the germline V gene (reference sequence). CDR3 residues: CASSLEGQGGREQFF. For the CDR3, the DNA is TGTGCCAGCAGCTTGGAGGGACAGGGAGGTCGTGAGCAGTTCTTC.

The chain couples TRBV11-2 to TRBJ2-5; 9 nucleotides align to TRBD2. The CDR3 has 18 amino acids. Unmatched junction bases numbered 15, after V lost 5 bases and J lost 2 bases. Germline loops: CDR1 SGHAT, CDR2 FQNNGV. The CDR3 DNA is TGTGCCAGCAGCCTAGTTCCTAGACTAGCGGTGTCACAAGAGACCCAGTACTTC. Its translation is CASSLVPRLAVSQETQYF.

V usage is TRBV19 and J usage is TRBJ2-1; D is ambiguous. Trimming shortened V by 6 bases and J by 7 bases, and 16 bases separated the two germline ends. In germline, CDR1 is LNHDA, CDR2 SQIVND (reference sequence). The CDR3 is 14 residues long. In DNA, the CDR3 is TGTGCCAGTAGCCAATTTCGCAAGACTAATGAGCAGTTCTTC. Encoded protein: CASSQFRKTNEQFF. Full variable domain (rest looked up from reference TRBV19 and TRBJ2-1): DGGITQSPKYLFRKEGQNVTLSCEQNLNHDAMYWYRQDPGQGLRLIYYSQIVNDFQKGDIAEGYSVSREKKESFPLTVTSAQKNPTAFYLCASSQFRKTNEQFFGPGTRLTVL.

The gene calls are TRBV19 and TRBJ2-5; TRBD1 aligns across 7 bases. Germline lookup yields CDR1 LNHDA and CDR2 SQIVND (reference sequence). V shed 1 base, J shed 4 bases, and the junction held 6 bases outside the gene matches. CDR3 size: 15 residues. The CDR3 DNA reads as TGTGCCAGTAGTATAGCCTCGACAGGGAGAGAGACCCAGTACTTC. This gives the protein CASSIASTGRETQYF.

The CDR3 is CSVVATNTGELFF. The CDR3 DNA is TGCAGCGTCGTCGCTACCAACACCGGGGAGCTGTTTTTT. The V gene is TRBV29-1, the J gene TRBJ2-2; D not resolved. Germline V gives CDR1 SQVTM, CDR2 ANQGSEA. The CDR3 totals 13 residues. The V end lost 6 bases, the J end lost 2 bases, and 10 bases lay between the germline ends.

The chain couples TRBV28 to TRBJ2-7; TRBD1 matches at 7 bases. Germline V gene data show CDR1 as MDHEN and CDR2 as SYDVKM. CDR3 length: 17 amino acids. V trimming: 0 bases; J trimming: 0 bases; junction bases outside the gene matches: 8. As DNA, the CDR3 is TGTGCCAGCAGTTTATGGGTAGGTGGGACAGACTCCTACGAGCAGTACTTC. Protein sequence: CASSLWVGGTDSYEQYF.